Included here is one T cell receptor (beta chain) sequence, with context. Its target is not known. This CDR3 has 18 amino acids. Germline values: CDR1 LGHNA, CDR2 YNFKEQ. Naive CD8+ T cells displayed a CD45RO-CCR7+CD27+CD95- phenotype. The data belong to a study of CXCR3-negative and CXCR3-positive naive CD8 T cells. The method, 5' RACE with UMI labels, was used to prepare the TRB cDNA libraries. With the 5' RACE reads reprocessed, TCRdb shows one record per CDR3 protein and no DNA. The sample has about 98,000 distinct CDR3 sequences. General study findings and limits: CXCR3-positive naive cells had TRB CDR3s that were more hydrophobic than CXCR3-negative naive cells had. Both of the naive subsets showed about the same high diversity, but memory CD8+ cells had much less.

The receptor was derived from a human donor in good health. Some clones in this sample may be carry-over from other donors' samples. Sequencing was carried out using naive CXCR3+ CD8+ T cells from blood. Subset noted: CD45RO-CCR7+CD27+CD95- naive CD8+ T cells expressing CXCR3 (TNR3+). The chain uses TRBV4-2 and TRBJ1-2; lacking DNA, the TRBD1 call made by TCRdb goes unchecked. The CDR3: CASSQALGQGRSHYGYTF.